This entry describes one T cell receptor (beta chain). The sample is drawn from a study of T cells in Graves' hyperthyroidism and ophthalmopathy. Graves' hyperthyroidism is called stable when ophthalmopathy does not progress within 18 months. Germline lookup yields CDR1 DFQATT and CDR2 SNEGSKA (reference sequence). The CDR3 has 16 amino acids. Trimming took 0 bases from V and 3 from J, leaving 14 bases between them. Amplified TCR beta CDR3 regions derived from RNA transcripts. RT-PCR in the first round (using the HTBI primer set) targeted the TCR CDR3. From the multiplex PCR reads, TCRdb called clonotypes with MiXCR, one entry per CDR3 protein. The table lists about 26,000 distinct CDR3 sequences, approximately 45% of them singletons.

The sample taken for sequencing was blood. The TCR sequence derives from a woman aged 25 to 45 with Graves' hyperthyroidism. This chain links TRBV20-1 with TRBJ2-2; D not certain. The chain's CDR3 is CSARDYSDTYTGELFF. CDR3 bases: TGCAGTGCTAGAGATTATTCCGACACGTACACCGGGGAGCTGTTTTTT.